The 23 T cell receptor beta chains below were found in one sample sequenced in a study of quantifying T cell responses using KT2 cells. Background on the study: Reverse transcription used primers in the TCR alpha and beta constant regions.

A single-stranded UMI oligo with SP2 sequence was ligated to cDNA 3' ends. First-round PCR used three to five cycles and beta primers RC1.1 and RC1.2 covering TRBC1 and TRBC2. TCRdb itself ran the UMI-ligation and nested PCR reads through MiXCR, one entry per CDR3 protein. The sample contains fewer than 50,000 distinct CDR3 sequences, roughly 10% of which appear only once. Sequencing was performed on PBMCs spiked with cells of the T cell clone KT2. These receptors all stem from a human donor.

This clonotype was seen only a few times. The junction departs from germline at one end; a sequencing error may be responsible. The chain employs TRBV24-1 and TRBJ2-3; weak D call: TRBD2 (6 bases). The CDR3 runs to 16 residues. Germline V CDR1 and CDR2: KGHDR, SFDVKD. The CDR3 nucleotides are TGTGCCACCAGTGATTTGGGCGGGGAGCGGGCAGACACGCAGTATTTT. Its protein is CATSDLGGERADTQYF.

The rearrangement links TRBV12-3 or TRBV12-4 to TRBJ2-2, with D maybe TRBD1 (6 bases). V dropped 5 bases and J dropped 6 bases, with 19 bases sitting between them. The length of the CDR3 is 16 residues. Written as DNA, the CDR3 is TGTGCCAGCAGTGGACCACAGGGAAATTTCGCCGGGGAGCTGTTTTTT. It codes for CASSGPQGNFAGELFF.

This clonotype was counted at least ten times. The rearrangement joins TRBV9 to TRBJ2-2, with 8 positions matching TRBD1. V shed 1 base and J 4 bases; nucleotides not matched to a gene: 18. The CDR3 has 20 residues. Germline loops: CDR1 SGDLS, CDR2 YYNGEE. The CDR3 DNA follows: TGTGCCAGCAGCGTATCGTTTATGGAAGTCAGGGGGCTTAGCACCGGGGAGCTGTTTTTT. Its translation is CASSVSFMEVRGLSTGELFF.

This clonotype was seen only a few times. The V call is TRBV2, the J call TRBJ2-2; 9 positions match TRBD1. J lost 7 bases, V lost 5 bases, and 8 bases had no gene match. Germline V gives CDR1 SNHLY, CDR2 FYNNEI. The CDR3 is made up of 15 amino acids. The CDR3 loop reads CASSPAGTGSGELFF. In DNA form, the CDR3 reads TGTGCCAGCAGTCCAGCCGGGACAGGGAGCGGGGAGCTGTTTTTT.

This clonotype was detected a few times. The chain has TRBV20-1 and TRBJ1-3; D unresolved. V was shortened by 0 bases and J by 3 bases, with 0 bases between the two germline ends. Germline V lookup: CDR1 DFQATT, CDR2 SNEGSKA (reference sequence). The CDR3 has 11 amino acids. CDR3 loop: CSARDGNTIYF. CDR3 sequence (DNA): TGCAGTGCTAGAGATGGAAACACCATATATTTT.

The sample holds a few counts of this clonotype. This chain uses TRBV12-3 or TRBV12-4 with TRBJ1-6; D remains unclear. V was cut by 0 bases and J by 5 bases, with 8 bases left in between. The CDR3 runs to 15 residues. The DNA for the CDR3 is TGTGCCAGCAGTTTAGCGCTTAGGAATAATTCACCCCTCCACTTT. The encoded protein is CASSLALRNNSPLHF.

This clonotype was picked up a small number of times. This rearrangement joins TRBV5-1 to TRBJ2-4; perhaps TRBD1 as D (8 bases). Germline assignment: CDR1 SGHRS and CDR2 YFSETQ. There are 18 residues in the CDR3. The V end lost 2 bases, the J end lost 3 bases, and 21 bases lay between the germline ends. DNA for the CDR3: TGCGCCAGCAGCTTAGGACAGGGAGGGGGAAGAGGCAAAAACATTCAGTACTTC. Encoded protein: CASSLGQGGGRGKNIQYF. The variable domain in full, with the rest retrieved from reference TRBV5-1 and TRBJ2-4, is KAGVTQTPRYLIKTRGQQVTLSCSPISGHRSVSWYQQTPGQGLQFLFEYFSETQRNKGNFPGRFSGRQFSNSRSEMNVSTLELGDSALYLCASSLGQGGGRGKNIQYFGAGTRLSVL.

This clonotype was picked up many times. CDR3 bases: TGTGCCAGCAGCTTAGAGGTTCCAAGGGCCCAGTACTTC. Protein: CASSLEVPRAQYF. J is TRBJ2-5 and V is TRBV11-2; the D is unclear. Germline CDR1 and CDR2: SGHAT and FQNNGV. The V end lost 0 bases, the J end lost 9 bases, and 11 bases lay between the germline ends. The CDR3 spans 13 residues.

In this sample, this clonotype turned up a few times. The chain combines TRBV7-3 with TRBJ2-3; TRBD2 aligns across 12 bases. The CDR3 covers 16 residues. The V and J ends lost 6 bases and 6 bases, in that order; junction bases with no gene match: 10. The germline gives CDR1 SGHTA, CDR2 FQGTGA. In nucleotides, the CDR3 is TGTGCCAGCAGTCCTAGCGGGGGGGCCCTCCCCGATACGCAGTATTTT. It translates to CASSPSGGALPDTQYF. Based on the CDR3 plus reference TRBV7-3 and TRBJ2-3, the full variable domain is GAGVSQTPSNKVTEKGKYVELRCDPISGHTALYWYRQSLGQGPEFLIYFQGTGAADDSGLPNDRFFAVRPEGSVSTLKIQRTERGDSAVYLCASSPSGGALPDTQYFGPGTRLTVL.

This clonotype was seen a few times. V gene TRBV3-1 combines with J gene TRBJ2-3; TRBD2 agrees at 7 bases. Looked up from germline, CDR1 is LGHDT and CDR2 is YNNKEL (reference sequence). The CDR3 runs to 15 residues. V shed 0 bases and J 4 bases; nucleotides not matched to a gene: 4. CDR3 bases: TGTGCCAGCAGCCAAGATCCGGGGGGAGCAGATACGCAGTATTTT. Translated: CASSQDPGGADTQYF.

For the CDR3, the DNA is TGCGCCAGCAGCGAAAGGACAGGGGGTGCTCAGCCCCAGCATTTT. Amino acids: CASSERTGGAQPQHF. The V and J genes are TRBV4-1 and TRBJ1-5, with TRBD1 matching over 10 bases. This CDR3 is 15 amino acids long. Germline V gives CDR1 MGHRA, CDR2 YSYEKL. V was pared by 5 bases and J by 6 bases, with 7 bases of the junction left unmatched.

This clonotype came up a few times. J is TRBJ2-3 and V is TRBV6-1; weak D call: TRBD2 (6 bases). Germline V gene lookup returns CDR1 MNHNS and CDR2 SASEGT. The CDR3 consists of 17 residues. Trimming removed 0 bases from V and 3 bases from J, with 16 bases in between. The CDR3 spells CASSEAWVTGGTDTQYF. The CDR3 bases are TGTGCCAGCAGTGAAGCCTGGGTAACAGGAGGGACAGATACGCAGTATTTT.

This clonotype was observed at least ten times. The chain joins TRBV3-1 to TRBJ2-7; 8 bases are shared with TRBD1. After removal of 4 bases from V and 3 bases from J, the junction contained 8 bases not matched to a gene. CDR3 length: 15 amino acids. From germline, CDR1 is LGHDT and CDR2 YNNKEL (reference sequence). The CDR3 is CASSRSSGQGYEQYF. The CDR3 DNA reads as TGTGCCAGCAGCCGATCTTCCGGACAGGGCTACGAGCAGTACTTC.

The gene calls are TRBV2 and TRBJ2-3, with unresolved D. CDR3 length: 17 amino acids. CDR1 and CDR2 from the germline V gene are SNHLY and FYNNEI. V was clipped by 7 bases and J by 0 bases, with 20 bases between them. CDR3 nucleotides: TGTGCCAGCAACTTCCGGGTTTCCAGGCGGAGCACAGATACGCAGTATTTT. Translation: CASNFRVSRRSTDTQYF. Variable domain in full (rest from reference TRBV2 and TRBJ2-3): EPEVTQTPSHQVTQMGQEVILRCVPISNHLYFYWYRQILGQKVEFLVSFYNNEISEKSEIFDDQFSVERPDGSNFTLKIRSTKLEDSAMYFCASNFRVSRRSTDTQYFGPGTRLTVL.

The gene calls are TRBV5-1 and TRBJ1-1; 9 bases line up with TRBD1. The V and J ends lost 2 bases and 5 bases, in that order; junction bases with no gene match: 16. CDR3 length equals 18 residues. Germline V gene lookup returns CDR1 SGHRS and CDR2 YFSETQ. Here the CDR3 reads CASSFPGTGLRERTEAFF. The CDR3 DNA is TGCGCCAGCAGCTTCCCCGGGACAGGGTTGAGGGAACGGACTGAAGCTTTCTTT. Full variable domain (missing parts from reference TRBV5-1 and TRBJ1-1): KAGVTQTPRYLIKTRGQQVTLSCSPISGHRSVSWYQQTPGQGLQFLFEYFSETQRNKGNFPGRFSGRQFSNSRSEMNVSTLELGDSALYLCASSFPGTGLRERTEAFFGQGTRLTVV.

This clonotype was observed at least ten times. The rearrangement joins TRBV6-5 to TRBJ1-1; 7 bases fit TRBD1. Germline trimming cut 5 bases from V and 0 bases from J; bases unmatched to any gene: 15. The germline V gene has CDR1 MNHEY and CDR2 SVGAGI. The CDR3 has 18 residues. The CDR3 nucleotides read TGTGCCAGCAGTCCCCGCCCGGGACAGAACTTTATGAACACTGAAGCTTTCTTT. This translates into CASSPRPGQNFMNTEAFF.

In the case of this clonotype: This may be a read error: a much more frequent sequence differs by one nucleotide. This CDR3 reads CASSFGDRGREKLFF. The CDR3 DNA follows: TGTGCCAGCAGCTTCGGGGACAGGGGGCGTGAAAAACTGTTTTTT. V is TRBV11-1 and J is TRBJ1-4; 12 bases line up with TRBD1. The V gene end was trimmed by 3 bases and the J gene end by 7 bases; junction bases not matched to a gene: 3. CDR1 SGHAT and CDR2 FQDESV come from the germline V gene (reference sequence). The CDR3 has 15 residues.

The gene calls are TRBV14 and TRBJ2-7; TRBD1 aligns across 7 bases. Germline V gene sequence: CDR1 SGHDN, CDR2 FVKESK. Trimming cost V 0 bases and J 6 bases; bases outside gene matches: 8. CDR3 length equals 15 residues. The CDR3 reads CASSQDLTQGREQYF. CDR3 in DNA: TGTGCCAGCAGCCAAGATTTGACACAGGGGCGCGAGCAGTACTTC. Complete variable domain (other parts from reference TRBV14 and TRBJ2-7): EAGVTQFPSHSVIEKGQTVTLRCDPISGHDNLYWYRRVMGKEIKFLLHFVKESKQDESGMPNNRFLAERTGGTYSTLKVQPAELEDSGVYFCASSQDLTQGREQYFGPGTRLTVT.

Here the CDR3 DNA reads TGTGCCAGCAGTTATACTAGTCTTCGATCCTACAATGAGCAGTTCTTC. Translated: CASSYTSLRSYNEQFF. The rearrangement uses TRBV6-2 or TRBV6-3 and TRBJ2-1, with D perhaps TRBD2 (5 bases). Trimming removed 3 bases at V and 1 base at J, with 13 bases between. The CDR3 runs to 16 residues. Looked up from germline, CDR1 is MNHEY and CDR2 is SVGEGT.

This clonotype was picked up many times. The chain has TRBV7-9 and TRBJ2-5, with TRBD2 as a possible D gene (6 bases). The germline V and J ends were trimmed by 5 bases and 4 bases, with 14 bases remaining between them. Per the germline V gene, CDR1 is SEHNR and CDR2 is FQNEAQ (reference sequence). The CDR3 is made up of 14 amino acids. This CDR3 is CASSPALGGETQYF. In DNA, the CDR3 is TGTGCCAGCAGCCCAGCTCTGGGGGGAGAGACCCAGTACTTC.

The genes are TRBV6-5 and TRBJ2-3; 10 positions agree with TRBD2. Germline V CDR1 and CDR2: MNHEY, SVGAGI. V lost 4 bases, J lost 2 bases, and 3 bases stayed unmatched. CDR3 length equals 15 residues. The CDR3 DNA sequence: TGTGCCAGCAGTTTCGGACTAGCGGCCACAGATACGCAGTATTTT. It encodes CASSFGLAATDTQYF.

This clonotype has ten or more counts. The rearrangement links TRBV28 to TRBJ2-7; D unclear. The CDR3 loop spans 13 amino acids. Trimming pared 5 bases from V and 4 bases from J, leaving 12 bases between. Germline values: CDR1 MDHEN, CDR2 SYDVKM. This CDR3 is CASSPADRYEQYF. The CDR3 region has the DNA TGTGCCAGCAGTCCGGCAGATCGGTACGAGCAGTACTTC.

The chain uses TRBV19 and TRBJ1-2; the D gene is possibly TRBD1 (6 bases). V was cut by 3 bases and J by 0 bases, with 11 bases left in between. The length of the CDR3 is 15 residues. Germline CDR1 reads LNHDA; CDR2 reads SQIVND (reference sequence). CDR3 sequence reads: CASSILDRANYGYTF. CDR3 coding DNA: TGTGCCAGTAGTATTTTGGACAGAGCTAACTATGGCTACACCTTC.